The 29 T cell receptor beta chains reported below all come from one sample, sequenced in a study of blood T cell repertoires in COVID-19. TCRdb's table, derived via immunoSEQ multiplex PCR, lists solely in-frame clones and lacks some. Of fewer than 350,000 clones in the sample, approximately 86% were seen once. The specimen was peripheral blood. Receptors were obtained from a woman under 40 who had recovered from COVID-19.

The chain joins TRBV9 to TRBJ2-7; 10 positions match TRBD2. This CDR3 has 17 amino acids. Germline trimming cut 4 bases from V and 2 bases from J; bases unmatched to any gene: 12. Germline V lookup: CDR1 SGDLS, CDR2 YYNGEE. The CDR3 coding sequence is TGTGCCAGCAGCCCACATGGCGGGACTAGCGAGACCTACGAGCAGTACTTC. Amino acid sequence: CASSPHGGTSETYEQYF.

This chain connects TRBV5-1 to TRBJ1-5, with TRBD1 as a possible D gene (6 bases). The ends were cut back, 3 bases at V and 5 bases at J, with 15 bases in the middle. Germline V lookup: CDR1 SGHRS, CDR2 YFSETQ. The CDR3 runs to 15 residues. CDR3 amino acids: CASSWGGQGHQPQHF. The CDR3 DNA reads TGCGCCAGCAGCTGGGGGGGACAAGGCCATCAGCCCCAGCATTTT.

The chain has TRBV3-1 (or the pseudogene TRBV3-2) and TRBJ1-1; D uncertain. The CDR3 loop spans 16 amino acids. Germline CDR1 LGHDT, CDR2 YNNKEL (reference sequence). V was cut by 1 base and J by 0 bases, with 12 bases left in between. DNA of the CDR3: TGTGCCAGCAGCCAAGCATTCACAGAGATGAACACTGAAGCTTTCTTT. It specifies CASSQAFTEMNTEAFF.

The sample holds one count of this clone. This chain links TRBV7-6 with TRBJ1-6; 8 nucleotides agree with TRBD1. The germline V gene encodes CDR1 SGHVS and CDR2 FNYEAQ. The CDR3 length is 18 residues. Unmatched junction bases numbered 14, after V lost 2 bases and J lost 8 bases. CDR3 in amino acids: CASSLISRDRNWDSPLHF. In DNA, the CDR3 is TGTGCCAGCAGCTTAATTAGTCGGGACAGGAATTGGGATTCACCCCTCCACTTT.

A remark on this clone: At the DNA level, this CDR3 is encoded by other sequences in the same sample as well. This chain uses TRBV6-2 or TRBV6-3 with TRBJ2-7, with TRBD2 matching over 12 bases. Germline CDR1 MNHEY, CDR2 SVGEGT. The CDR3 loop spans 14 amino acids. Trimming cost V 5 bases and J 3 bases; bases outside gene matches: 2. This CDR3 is CASSEGLAGYEQYF. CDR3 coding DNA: TGTGCCAGCAGTGAGGGACTAGCGGGCTACGAGCAGTACTTC.

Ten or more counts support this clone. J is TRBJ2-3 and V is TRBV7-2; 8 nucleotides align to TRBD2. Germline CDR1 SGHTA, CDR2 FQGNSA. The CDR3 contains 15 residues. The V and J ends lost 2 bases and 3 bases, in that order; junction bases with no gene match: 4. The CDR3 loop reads CASSLNAGGTDTQYF. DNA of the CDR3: TGTGCCAGCAGCTTAAATGCGGGAGGAACAGATACGCAGTATTTT.

The CDR3 here is CASSFRTGMRAGELFF. CDR3 sequence (DNA): TGTGCCAGTAGTTTCCGGACAGGGATGAGAGCCGGGGAGCTGTTTTTT. The rearrangement links TRBV19 to TRBJ2-2, with 8 bases fitting TRBD1. Trimming cost V 5 bases and J 6 bases; bases outside gene matches: 11. Per the germline V gene, CDR1 is LNHDA and CDR2 is SQIVND (reference sequence). This CDR3 has 16 residues.

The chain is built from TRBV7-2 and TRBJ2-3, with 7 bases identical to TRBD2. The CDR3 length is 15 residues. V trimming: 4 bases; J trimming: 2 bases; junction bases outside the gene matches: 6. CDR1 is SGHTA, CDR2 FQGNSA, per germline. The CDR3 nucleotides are TGTGCCAGCAGCTCGAGGCGGGAGATCACAGATACGCAGTATTTT. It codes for CASSSRREITDTQYF.

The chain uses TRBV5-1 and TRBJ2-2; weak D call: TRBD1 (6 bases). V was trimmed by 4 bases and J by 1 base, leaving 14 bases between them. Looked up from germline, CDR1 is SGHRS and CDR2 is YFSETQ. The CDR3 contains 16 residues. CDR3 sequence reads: CASSRAIQGNTGELFF. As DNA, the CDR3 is TGCGCCAGCAGCCGTGCGATACAGGGGAACACCGGGGAGCTGTTTTTT.

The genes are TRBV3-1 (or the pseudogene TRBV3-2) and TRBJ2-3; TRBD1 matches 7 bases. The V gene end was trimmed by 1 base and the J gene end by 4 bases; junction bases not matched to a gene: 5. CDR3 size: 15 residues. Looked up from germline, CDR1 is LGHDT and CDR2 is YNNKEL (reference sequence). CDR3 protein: CASSQATGMSDTQYF. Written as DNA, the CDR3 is TGTGCCAGCAGCCAAGCGACAGGGATGTCAGATACGCAGTATTTT.

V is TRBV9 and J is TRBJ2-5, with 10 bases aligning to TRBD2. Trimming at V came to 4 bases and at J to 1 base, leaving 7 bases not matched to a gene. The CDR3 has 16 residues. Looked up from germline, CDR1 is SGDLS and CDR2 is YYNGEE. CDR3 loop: CASSMFSGRFQETQYF. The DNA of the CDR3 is TGTGCCAGCAGCATGTTTAGCGGGAGGTTCCAAGAGACCCAGTACTTC.

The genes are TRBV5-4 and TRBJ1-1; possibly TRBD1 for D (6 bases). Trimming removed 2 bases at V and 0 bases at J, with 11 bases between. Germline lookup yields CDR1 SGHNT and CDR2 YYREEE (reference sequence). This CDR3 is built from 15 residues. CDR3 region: CASSFGGAMNTEAFF. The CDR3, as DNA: TGTGCCAGCAGCTTTGGGGGGGCGATGAACACTGAAGCTTTCTTT.

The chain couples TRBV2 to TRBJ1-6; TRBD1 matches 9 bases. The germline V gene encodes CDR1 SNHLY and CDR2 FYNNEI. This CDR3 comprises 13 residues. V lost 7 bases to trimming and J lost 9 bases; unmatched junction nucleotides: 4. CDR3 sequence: CASTRDRASPLHF. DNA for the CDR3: TGTGCCAGCACCCGGGACAGGGCTTCACCCCTCCACTTT.

The CDR3 region is CASSQDFETGVAKNIQYF. The CDR3 nucleotides are TGCGCCAGCAGCCAAGATTTTGAGACAGGGGTCGCCAAAAACATTCAGTACTTC. The chain employs TRBV4-3 and TRBJ2-4; 8 positions agree with TRBD1. Germline CDR1 and CDR2: LGHNA and YSLEER. V dropped 0 bases and J dropped 1; count of bases not matched to a gene: 8. The length of the CDR3 is 18 residues.

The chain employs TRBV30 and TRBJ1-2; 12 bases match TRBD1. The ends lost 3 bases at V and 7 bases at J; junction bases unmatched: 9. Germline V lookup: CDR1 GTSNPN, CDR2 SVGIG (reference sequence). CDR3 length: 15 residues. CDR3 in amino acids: CAWRHPGTGGLGYTF. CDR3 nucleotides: TGTGCCTGGAGGCACCCCGGGACAGGGGGCCTTGGCTACACCTTC.

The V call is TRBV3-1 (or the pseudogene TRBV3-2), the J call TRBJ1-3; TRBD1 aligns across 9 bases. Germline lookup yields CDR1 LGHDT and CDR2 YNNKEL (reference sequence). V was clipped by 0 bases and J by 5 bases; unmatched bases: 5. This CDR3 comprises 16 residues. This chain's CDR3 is CASSQEAGQGRNTIYF. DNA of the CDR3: TGTGCCAGCAGCCAAGAGGCGGGACAGGGAAGAAACACCATATATTTT.

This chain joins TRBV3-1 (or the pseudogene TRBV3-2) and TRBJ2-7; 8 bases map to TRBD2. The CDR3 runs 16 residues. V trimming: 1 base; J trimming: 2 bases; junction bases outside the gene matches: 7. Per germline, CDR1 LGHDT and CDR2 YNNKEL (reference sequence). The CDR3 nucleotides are TGTGCCAGCAGCCAAGTAATGGGCGGGAGGCCCTACGAGCAGTACTTC. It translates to CASSQVMGGRPYEQYF.

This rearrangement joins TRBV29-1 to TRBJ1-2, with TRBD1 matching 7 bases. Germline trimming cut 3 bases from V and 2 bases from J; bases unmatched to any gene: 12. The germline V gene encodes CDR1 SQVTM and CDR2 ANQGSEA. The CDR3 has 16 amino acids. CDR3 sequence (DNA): TGCAGCGTTGAGGGAGATCGGACAGGTTTGAACTATGGCTACACCTTC. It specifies CSVEGDRTGLNYGYTF.

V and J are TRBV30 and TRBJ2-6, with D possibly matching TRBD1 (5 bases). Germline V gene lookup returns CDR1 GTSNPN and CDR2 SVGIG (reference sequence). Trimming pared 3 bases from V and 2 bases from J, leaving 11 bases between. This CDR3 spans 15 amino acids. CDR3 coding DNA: TGTGCCTGGAGGGGCAACAGGCCTGGGGCCAACGTCCTGACTTTC. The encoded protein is CAWRGNRPGANVLTF.

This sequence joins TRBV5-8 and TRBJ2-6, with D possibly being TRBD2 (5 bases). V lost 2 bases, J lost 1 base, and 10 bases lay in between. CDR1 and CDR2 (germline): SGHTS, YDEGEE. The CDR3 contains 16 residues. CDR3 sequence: CASSFPRRSGANVLTF. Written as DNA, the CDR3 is TGTGCCAGCAGCTTTCCAAGGAGGTCTGGGGCCAACGTCCTGACTTTC.

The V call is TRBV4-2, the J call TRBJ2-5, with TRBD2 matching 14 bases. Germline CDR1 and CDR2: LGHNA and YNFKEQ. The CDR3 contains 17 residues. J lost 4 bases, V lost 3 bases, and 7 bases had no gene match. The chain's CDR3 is CASSHNPGTSGGETQYF. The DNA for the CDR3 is TGTGCCAGCAGCCATAATCCGGGGACTAGCGGGGGAGAGACCCAGTACTTC.

The CDR3 nucleotides read TGTGCCAGTAGTATAAGTCAACAGGGATATTCACCCCTCCACTTT. It encodes CASSISQQGYSPLHF. The V gene is TRBV19, the J gene TRBJ1-6; D is possibly TRBD1 (6 bases). CDR3 length: 15 residues. Germline values: CDR1 LNHDA, CDR2 SQIVND (reference sequence). Between the trimmed V and J ends, which lost 2 bases and 8 bases, there was a span of 13 bases.

The CDR3 loop reads CASSVADSNTGELFF. The CDR3 DNA reads TGTGCCAGCAGCGTAGCGGACAGCAACACCGGGGAGCTGTTTTTT. This rearrangement joins TRBV9 to TRBJ2-2; D might be TRBD1 (6 bases). The CDR3 has 15 residues. Trimming pared 0 bases from V and 2 bases from J, leaving 8 bases between. The germline V gene encodes CDR1 SGDLS and CDR2 YYNGEE.

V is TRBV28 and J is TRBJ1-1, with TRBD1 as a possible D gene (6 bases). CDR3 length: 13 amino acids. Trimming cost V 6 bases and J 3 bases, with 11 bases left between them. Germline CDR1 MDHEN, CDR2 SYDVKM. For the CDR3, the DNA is TGTGCCAGCAGGAATACAGGGTACACTGAAGCTTTCTTT. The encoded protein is CASRNTGYTEAFF.

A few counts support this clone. CDR3 bases: TGTGCCAGCAGCTACGCTACAGGGACTGGAAACACCATATATTTT. The encoded protein is CASSYATGTGNTIYF. This rearrangement joins TRBV4-2 to TRBJ1-3; TRBD1 is a possible D gene (6 bases). Germline CDR1 and CDR2: LGHNA and YNFKEQ. The length of the CDR3 is 15 residues. The germline V and J ends were trimmed by 5 bases and 2 bases, with 13 bases remaining between them.

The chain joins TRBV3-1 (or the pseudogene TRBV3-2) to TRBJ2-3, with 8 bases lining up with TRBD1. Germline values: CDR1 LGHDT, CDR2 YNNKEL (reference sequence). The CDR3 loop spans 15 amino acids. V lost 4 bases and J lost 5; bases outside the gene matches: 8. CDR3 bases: TGTGCCAGCAGCCCCTGGACAGGGCTCGGAGATACGCAGTATTTT. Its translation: CASSPWTGLGDTQYF.

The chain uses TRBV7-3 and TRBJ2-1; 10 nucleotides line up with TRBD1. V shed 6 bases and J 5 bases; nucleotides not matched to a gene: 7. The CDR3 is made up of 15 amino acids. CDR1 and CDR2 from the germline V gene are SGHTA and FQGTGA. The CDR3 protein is CASSQDRGTNNEQFF. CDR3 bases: TGTGCCAGCAGTCAGGACAGGGGGACCAACAATGAGCAGTTCTTC. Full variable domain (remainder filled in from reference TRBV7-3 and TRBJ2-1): GAGVSQTPSNKVTEKGKYVELRCDPISGHTALYWYRQSLGQGPEFLIYFQGTGAADDSGLPNDRFFAVRPEGSVSTLKIQRTERGDSAVYLCASSQDRGTNNEQFFGPGTRLTVL.

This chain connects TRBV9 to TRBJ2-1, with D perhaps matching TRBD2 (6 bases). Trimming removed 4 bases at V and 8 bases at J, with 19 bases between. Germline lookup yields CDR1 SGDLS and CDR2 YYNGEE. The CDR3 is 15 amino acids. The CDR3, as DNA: TGTGCCAGCAGCCCTTGGGACTTCCAAGGCTATGAGCAGTTCTTC. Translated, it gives CASSPWDFQGYEQFF.

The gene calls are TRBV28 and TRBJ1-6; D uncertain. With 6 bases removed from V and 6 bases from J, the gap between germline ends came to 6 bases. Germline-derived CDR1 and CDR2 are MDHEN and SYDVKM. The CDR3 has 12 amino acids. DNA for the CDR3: TGTGCCAGCAGCCCTATTAATTCACCCCTCCACTTT. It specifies CASSPINSPLHF. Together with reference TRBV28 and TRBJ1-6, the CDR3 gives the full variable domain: DVKVTQSSRYLVKRTGEKVFLECVQDMDHENMFWYRQDPGLGLRLIYFSYDVKMKEKGDIPEGYSVSREKKERFSLILESASTNQTSMYLCASSPINSPLHFGNGTRLTVT.